Shown below are 24 T cell receptor beta chains from a single sample sequenced in a study of blood T cell repertoires in COVID-19. TCRdb's copy holds only in-frame clones and misses some; the assay was immunoSEQ multiplex PCR. The profile shows 200,000 to 300,000 clones, roughly 80% of them singletons. The material sequenced was peripheral blood. These receptor sequences come from a woman of 80 years or more with COVID-19, enrolled during active disease.

V and J are TRBV5-1 and TRBJ2-7, with TRBD2 as a possible D gene (6 bases). Germline-derived CDR1 and CDR2 are SGHRS and YFSETQ. This CDR3 region has 15 residues. Trimming left V 7 bases short and J 6 bases short, with 23 bases between. The CDR3 loop reads CASAMGGLPVPEQYF. CDR3 coding DNA: TGCGCCAGCGCCATGGGAGGACTCCCCGTTCCCGAGCAGTACTTC.

V usage is TRBV30 and J usage is TRBJ2-3; possibly TRBD2 for D (5 bases). V was cut by 0 bases and J by 3 bases, with 10 bases left in between. The CDR3 loop spans 14 amino acids. Germline assignment: CDR1 GTSNPN and CDR2 SVGIG (reference sequence). For the CDR3, the DNA is TGTGCCTGGAGTGTAAAGGGAGCTACAGATACGCAGTATTTT. This codes for CAWSVKGATDTQYF.

The V and J genes are TRBV6-5 and TRBJ1-2, with 10 positions matching TRBD1. CDR1 MNHEY and CDR2 SVGAGI come from the germline V gene. The CDR3 runs 15 residues. V dropped 8 bases and J dropped 3; count of bases not matched to a gene: 9. The CDR3 sequence: CASSGTGVGDYGYTF. In DNA form, the CDR3 reads TGTGCCAGCTCCGGGACAGGGGTAGGTGACTATGGCTACACCTTC.

This clone has a handful of counts. The CDR3 loop is CATRSSGRSNTGELFF. CDR3 DNA: TGTGCCACCAGGTCTAGCGGGAGGTCGAACACCGGGGAGCTGTTTTTT. V gene TRBV24-1 combines with J gene TRBJ2-2, with 11 bases aligning to TRBD2. Germline CDR1 KGHDR, CDR2 SFDVKD. With V trimmed by 7 bases and J by 0 bases, 3 bases remained unmatched. The CDR3 loop spans 16 amino acids.

Remarks on this clone: Other DNA sequences in the sample encode the same CDR3. The CDR3 sequence is CASSRDYYYNEQFF. In DNA, the CDR3 is TGTGCCAGTAGCCGGGACTACTACTACAATGAGCAGTTCTTC. The chain employs TRBV7-2 and TRBJ2-1, with 7 bases fitting TRBD2. CDR3 size: 14 residues. Looked up from germline, CDR1 is SGHTA and CDR2 is FQGNSA. J gave up 3 bases and V 9 bases, and 8 bases lay outside the gene matches. The entire variable domain, with the rest obtained from reference TRBV7-2 and TRBJ2-1, is as follows: GAGVSQSPSNKVTEKGKDVELRCDPISGHTALYWYRQSLGQGLEFLIYFQGNSAPDKSGLPSDRFSAERTGGSVSTLTIQRTQQEDSAVYLCASSRDYYYNEQFFGPGTRLTVL.

This sequence joins TRBV19 and TRBJ2-2; maybe TRBD2 (6 bases). The CDR3 loop spans 13 amino acids. Trimming left V 10 bases short and J 8 bases short, with 17 bases between. Germline-derived CDR1 and CDR2 are LNHDA and SQIVND (reference sequence). The CDR3 here is CATRLVPLGELFF. Written as DNA, the CDR3 is TGTGCCACCCGACTAGTCCCGTTAGGGGAGCTGTTTTTT.

The chain is built from TRBV27 and TRBJ1-2; D might be TRBD1 (6 bases). The germline CDR1 and CDR2 sequences are MNHEY and SMNVEV (reference sequence). The CDR3 length is 16 residues. V lost 4 bases and J lost 4, with 19 bases in between. As DNA, the CDR3 is TGTGCCAGCAGTTCCAATATCCCCCGGGACACCTATGGCTACACCTTC. This gives the protein CASSSNIPRDTYGYTF.

The J gene is TRBJ2-3, the V gene TRBV5-4; 8 bases match TRBD1. CDR3 size: 20 residues. Germline V lookup: CDR1 SGHNT, CDR2 YYREEE (reference sequence). The J segment lost 6 bases and the V segment lost 0 bases, leaving 21 bases of the junction unmatched. In DNA form, the CDR3 reads TGTGCCAGCAGCTTGGCGATTGGGCAGGGGGCCTTGGGGATTTCGGATACGCAGTATTTT. This codes for CASSLAIGQGALGISDTQYF. The variable domain in full, with the rest retrieved from reference TRBV5-4 and TRBJ2-3, is ETGVTQSPTHLIKTRGQQVTLRCSSQSGHNTVSWYQQALGQGPQFIFQYYREEENGRGNFPPRFSGLQFPNYSSELNVNALELDDSALYLCASSLAIGQGALGISDTQYFGPGTRLTVL.

This clone was counted only a few times. The V gene is TRBV27, the J gene TRBJ1-1; perhaps TRBD1 as D (5 bases). The CDR3 extends over 14 amino acids. Germline CDR1 is MNHEY and CDR2 is SMNVEV (reference sequence). The V gene lost 8 bases and the J gene lost 0 bases, with 13 bases spanning the gap. The CDR3 DNA follows: TGTGCCAGCTGGAGGGGCACTATGAACACTGAAGCTTTCTTT. Its protein product is CASWRGTMNTEAFF.

The rearrangement links TRBV6-5 to TRBJ2-7; 9 bases align to TRBD1. The V gene end was trimmed by 0 bases and the J gene end by 8 bases; junction bases not matched to a gene: 8. The CDR3 runs to 15 residues. CDR1 MNHEY and CDR2 SVGAGI come from the germline V gene. CDR3 sequence: CASSYSGDRDSKQYF. The CDR3 DNA reads TGTGCCAGCAGTTACTCTGGGGACAGGGATTCTAAGCAGTACTTC.

This chain uses TRBV6-2 or TRBV6-3 with TRBJ2-4; weak D call: TRBD2 (6 bases). V lost 5 bases, J lost 5 bases, and 13 bases lay in between. Per the germline V gene, CDR1 is MNHEY and CDR2 is SVGEGT. CDR3 length: 14 amino acids. In DNA form, the CDR3 reads TGTGCCAGCAGTAGGGGAGGCCCCCAAAACATTCAGTACTTC. The encoded protein is CASSRGGPQNIQYF.

The chain employs TRBV18 and TRBJ1-1, with TRBD1 matching over 7 bases. CDR3 length: 16 amino acids. V shed 10 bases, J shed 0 bases, and the junction held 14 bases outside the gene matches. Germline V gene lookup returns CDR1 KGHSH and CDR2 LQKENI. In nucleotides, the CDR3 is TGTGCCACCACCGGACAGGAAGTATGGCTGAACACTGAAGCTTTCTTT. Amino acids: CATTGQEVWLNTEAFF.

J is TRBJ2-5 and V is TRBV11-3; 12 bases line up with TRBD2. V was pared by 5 bases and J by 4 bases, with 5 bases of the junction left unmatched. CDR1 and CDR2 from the germline V gene are SGHNT and YENEEA. This CDR3 contains 15 residues. The CDR3 DNA follows: TGTGCCAGCAGCGAGGGACTAGCGGGTAGAGAGACCCAGTACTTC. Its protein is CASSEGLAGRETQYF. Filled out from reference TRBV11-3 and TRBJ2-5, the complete variable domain reads EAGVVQSPRYKIIEKKQPVAFWCNPISGHNTLYWYLQNLGQGPELLIRYENEEAVDDSQLPKDRFSAERLKGVDSTLKIQPAELGDSAVYLCASSEGLAGRETQYFGPGTRLLVL.

The chain carries TRBV3-1 (or the pseudogene TRBV3-2) and TRBJ2-3, with TRBD2 as a possible D gene (5 bases). Germline lookup yields CDR1 LGHDT and CDR2 YNNKEL (reference sequence). V lost 7 bases and J lost 4, with 15 bases in between. The CDR3 covers 14 residues. Here the CDR3 reads CASTSGMRADTQYF. CDR3 DNA: TGTGCCAGCACCTCCGGTATGAGGGCAGATACGCAGTATTTT.

The rearrangement links TRBV7-2 to TRBJ1-3; TRBD1 agrees at 7 bases. The J segment lost 4 bases and the V segment lost 1 base, leaving 10 bases of the junction unmatched. CDR1 SGHTA and CDR2 FQGNSA come from the germline V gene. The CDR3 totals 17 residues. The CDR3 DNA reads TGTGCCAGCAGCTTAGGAGGGACAGTTGCATCCGGAAACACCATATATTTT. Translation gives CASSLGGTVASGNTIYF.

The chain recombines TRBV2 with TRBJ1-6, with D unclear. From germline, CDR1 is SNHLY and CDR2 FYNNEI. Trimming took 8 bases from V and 3 from J, leaving 14 bases between them. The CDR3 consists of 15 residues. The DNA for the CDR3 is TGTGCCAGCTCCGGCAGGCCTGGCTATAATTCACCCCTCCACTTT. It translates to CASSGRPGYNSPLHF. The full variable domain, in which reference TRBV2 and TRBJ1-6 provide the parts outside the CDR3, is EPEVTQTPSHQVTQMGQEVILRCVPISNHLYFYWYRQILGQKVEFLVSFYNNEISEKSEIFDDQFSVERPDGSNFTLKIRSTKLEDSAMYFCASSGRPGYNSPLHFGNGTRLTVT.

The DNA for the CDR3 is TGTGCCAGCAGGCCCCGGGGGGGAAGGAGTGAAGCTTTCTTT. Its translation is CASRPRGGRSEAFF. This sequence joins TRBV28 and TRBJ1-1; a weak D match, TRBD1 (5 bases). In germline, CDR1 is MDHEN, CDR2 SYDVKM. CDR3 length: 14 amino acids. V was cut by 6 bases and J by 7 bases, with 18 bases left in between.

The rearrangement joins TRBV4-1 to TRBJ2-3; D perhaps matches TRBD1 (5 bases). CDR1 is MGHRA, CDR2 YSYEKL, per germline. This CDR3 is 16 amino acids long. The V gene lost 4 bases and the J gene lost 0 bases, with 14 bases spanning the gap. The DNA of the CDR3 is TGCGCCAGCAGCCGTGCAGCATCAGGGAGCACAGATACGCAGTATTTT. Translation gives CASSRAASGSTDTQYF.

V and J are TRBV2 and TRBJ2-2, with D perhaps TRBD1 (6 bases). The CDR3 sequence is 13 residues long. V was trimmed by 6 bases and J by 5 bases, leaving 10 bases between them. Germline CDR1 SNHLY, CDR2 FYNNEI. The CDR3 nucleotides are TGTGCCAGCAGGATACAGGGAACCGGGGAGCTGTTTTTT. Amino acids: CASRIQGTGELFF.

The CDR3 here is CASRTGGNEQFF. CDR3 bases: TGTGCCAGTAGGACAGGGGGCAATGAGCAGTTCTTC. This chain links TRBV19 with TRBJ2-1, with 9 bases identical to TRBD1. The CDR3 runs 12 residues. Trimming took 6 bases from V and 6 from J; bases not matched to a gene: 0. Germline CDR1 reads LNHDA; CDR2 reads SQIVND (reference sequence).

The J gene is TRBJ2-1, the V gene TRBV6-1; weak D call: TRBD1 (6 bases). V was pared by 3 bases and J by 9 bases, with 12 bases between. The germline CDR1 and CDR2 sequences are MNHNS and SASEGT. The CDR3 length is 13 residues. CDR3: CASSETGRGEQFF. The CDR3 coding sequence is TGTGCCAGCAGTGAGACAGGCAGGGGTGAGCAGTTCTTC.

J is TRBJ1-4 and V is TRBV7-3, with D unclear. The germline V gene encodes CDR1 SGHTA and CDR2 FQGTGA. CDR3 length: 14 residues. The V end lost 8 bases, the J end lost 5 bases, and 15 bases lay between the germline ends. CDR3: CASARVDENEKLFF. CDR3 nucleotides: TGTGCCAGCGCGAGGGTGGACGAGAATGAAAAACTGTTTTTT.

The chain links TRBV9 to TRBJ1-5; possible D gene TRBD1, 5 bases. The CDR3 extends over 14 amino acids. Germline-derived CDR1 and CDR2 are SGDLS and YYNGEE. The V and J ends lost 0 bases and 6 bases respectively, with 10 bases between them. CDR3 nucleotide sequence: TGTGCCAGCAGCGTAGATTGGGGGGGTCAGCCCCAGCATTTT. This encodes CASSVDWGGQPQHF.

The chain has TRBV4-1 and TRBJ1-2; D unresolved. There are 14 residues in the CDR3. Trimming pared 6 bases from V and 0 bases from J, leaving 11 bases between. CDR1 and CDR2 from the germline V gene are MGHRA and YSYEKL. This CDR3 reads CASSWPSSNYGYTF. CDR3 coding DNA: TGCGCCAGCAGTTGGCCGTCTTCTAACTATGGCTACACCTTC.